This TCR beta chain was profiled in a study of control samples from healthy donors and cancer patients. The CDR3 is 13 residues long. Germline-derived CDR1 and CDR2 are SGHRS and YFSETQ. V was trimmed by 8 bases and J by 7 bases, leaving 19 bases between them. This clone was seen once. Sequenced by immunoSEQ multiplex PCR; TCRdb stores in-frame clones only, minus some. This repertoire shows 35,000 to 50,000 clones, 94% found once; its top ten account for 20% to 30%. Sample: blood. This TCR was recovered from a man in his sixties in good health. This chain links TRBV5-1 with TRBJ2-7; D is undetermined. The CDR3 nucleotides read TGCGCCAGTGGGTACGGACCTACGTTAGAGCAGTACTTC. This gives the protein CASGYGPTLEQYF.